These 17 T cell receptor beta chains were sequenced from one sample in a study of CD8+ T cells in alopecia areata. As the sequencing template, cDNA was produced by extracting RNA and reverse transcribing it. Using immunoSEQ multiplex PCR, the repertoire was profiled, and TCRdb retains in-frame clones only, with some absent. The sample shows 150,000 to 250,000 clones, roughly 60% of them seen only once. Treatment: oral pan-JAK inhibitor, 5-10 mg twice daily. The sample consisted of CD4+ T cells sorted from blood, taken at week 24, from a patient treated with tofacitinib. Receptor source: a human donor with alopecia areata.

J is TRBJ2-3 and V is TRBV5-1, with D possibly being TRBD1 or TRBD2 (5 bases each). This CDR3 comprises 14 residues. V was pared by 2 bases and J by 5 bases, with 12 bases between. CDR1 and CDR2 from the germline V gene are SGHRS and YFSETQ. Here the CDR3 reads CASSFEGPGDTQYF. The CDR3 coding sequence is TGCGCCAGCAGCTTCGAGGGGCCTGGAGATACGCAGTATTTT.

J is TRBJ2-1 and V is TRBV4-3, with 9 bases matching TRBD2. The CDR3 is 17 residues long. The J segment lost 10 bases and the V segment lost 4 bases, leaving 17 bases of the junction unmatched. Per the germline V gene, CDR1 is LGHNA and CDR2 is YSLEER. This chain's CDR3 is CASSPRYYPGLAGEQFF. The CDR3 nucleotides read TGCGCCAGCAGCCCTAGATATTACCCGGGACTAGCAGGGGAGCAGTTCTTC.

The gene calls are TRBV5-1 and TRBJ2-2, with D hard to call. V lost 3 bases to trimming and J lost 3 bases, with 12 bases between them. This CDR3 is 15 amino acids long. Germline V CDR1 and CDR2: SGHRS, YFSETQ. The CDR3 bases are TGCGCCAGCAGCTCCTCGAGGTCCTACACCGGGGAGCTGTTTTTT. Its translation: CASSSSRSYTGELFF.

The CDR3 region has the DNA TGTGCCAGCAGCCCCGGACAGGAGTCCTACGAGCAGTACTTC. Protein sequence: CASSPGQESYEQYF. The chain recombines TRBV11-2 with TRBJ2-7; TRBD1 aligns across 7 bases. V trimming: 5 bases; J trimming: 1 base; junction bases outside the gene matches: 5. CDR3 length: 14 amino acids. In germline, CDR1 is SGHAT, CDR2 FQNNGV. Looking up the rest from reference TRBV11-2 and TRBJ2-7 gives the full variable domain: EAGVAQSPRYKIIEKRQSVAFWCNPISGHATLYWYQQILGQGPKLLIQFQNNGVVDDSQLPKDRFSAERLKGVDSTLKIQPAKLEDSAVYLCASSPGQESYEQYFGPGTRLTVT.

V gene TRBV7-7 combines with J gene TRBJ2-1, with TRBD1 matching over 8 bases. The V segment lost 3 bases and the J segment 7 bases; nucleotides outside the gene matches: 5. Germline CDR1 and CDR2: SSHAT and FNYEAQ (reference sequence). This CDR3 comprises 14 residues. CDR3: CASSLDRVGNEQFF. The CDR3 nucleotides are TGTGCCAGCAGCTTGGACAGGGTGGGAAATGAGCAGTTCTTC. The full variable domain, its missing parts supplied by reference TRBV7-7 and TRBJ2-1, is GAGVSQSPRYKVTKRGQDVTLRCDPISSHATLYWYQQALGQGPEFLTYFNYEAQPDKSGLPSDRFSAERPEGSISTLTIQRTEQRDSAMYRCASSLDRVGNEQFFGPGTRLTVL.

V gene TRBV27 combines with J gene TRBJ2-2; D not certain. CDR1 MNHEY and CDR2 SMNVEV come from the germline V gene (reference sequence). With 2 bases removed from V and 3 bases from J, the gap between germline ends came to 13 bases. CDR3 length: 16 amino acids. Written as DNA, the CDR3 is TGTGCCAGCAGTTTAGAAGGTAGTAAATACACCGGGGAGCTGTTTTTT. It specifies CASSLEGSKYTGELFF.

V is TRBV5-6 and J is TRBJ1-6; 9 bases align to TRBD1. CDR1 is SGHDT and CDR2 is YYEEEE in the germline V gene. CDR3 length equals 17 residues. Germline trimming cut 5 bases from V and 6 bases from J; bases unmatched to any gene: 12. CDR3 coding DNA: TGTGCCAGCAGAGCCTACGTACAGGGGGCTAGTAATTCACCCCTCCACTTT. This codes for CASRAYVQGASNSPLHF.

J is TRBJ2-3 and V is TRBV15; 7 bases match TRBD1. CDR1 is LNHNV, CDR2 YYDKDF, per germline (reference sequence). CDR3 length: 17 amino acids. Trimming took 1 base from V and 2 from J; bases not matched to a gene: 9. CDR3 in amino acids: CATSRGLAGTDTDTQYF. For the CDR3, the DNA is TGTGCCACCAGCAGAGGGCTAGCCGGGACAGACACAGATACGCAGTATTTT.

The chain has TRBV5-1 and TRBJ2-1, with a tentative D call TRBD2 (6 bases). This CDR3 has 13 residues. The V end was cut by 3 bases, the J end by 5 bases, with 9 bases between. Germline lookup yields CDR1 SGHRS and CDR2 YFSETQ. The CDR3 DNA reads TGCGCCAGCAGCTGGGACTGGAACAATGAGCAGTTCTTC. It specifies CASSWDWNNEQFF.

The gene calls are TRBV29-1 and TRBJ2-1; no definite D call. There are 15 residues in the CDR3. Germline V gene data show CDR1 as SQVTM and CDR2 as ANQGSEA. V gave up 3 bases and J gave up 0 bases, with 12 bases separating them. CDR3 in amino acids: CSVEGAGGSYNEQFF. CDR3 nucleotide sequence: TGCAGCGTTGAGGGCGCCGGCGGCTCCTACAATGAGCAGTTCTTC.

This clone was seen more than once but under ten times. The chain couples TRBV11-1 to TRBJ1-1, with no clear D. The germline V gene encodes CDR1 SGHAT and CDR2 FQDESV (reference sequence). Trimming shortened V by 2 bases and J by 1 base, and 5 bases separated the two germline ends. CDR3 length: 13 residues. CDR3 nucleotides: TGTGCCAGCAGCTTACTCTGGAACACTGAAGCTTTCTTT. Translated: CASSLLWNTEAFF.

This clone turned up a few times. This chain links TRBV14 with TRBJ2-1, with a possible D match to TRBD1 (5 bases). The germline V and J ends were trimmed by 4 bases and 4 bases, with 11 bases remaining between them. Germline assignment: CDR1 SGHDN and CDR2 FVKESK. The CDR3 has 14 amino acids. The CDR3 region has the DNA TGTGCCAGCAGCCCTTGGGGCTCGTACAATGAGCAGTTCTTC. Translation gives CASSPWGSYNEQFF.

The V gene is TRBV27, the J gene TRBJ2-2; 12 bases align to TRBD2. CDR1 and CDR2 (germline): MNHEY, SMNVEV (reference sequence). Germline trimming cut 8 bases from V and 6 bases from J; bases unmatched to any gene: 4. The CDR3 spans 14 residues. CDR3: CASLLAGGSGELFF. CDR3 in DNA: TGTGCCAGCTTACTAGCGGGAGGTTCCGGGGAGCTGTTTTTT.

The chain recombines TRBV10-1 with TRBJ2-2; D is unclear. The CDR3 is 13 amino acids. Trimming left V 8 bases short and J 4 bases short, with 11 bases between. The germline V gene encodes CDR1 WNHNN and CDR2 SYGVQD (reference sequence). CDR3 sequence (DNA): TGCGCCAGCCGGTTCCGATCCACCGGGGAGCTGTTTTTT. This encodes CASRFRSTGELFF.

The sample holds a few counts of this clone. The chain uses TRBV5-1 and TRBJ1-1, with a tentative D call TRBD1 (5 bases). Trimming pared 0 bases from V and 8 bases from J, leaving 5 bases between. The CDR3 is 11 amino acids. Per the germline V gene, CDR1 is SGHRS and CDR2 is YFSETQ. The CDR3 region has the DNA TGCGCCAGCAGCTTGGAGGGGGAAGCTTTCTTT. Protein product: CASSLEGEAFF. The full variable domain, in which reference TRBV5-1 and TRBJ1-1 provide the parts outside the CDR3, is KAGVTQTPRYLIKTRGQQVTLSCSPISGHRSVSWYQQTPGQGLQFLFEYFSETQRNKGNFPGRFSGRQFSNSRSEMNVSTLELGDSALYLCASSLEGEAFFGQGTRLTVV.

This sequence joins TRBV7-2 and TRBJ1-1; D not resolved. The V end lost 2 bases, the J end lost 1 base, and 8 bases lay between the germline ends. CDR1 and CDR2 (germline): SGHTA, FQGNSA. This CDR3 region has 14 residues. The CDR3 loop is CASSLQRTNTEAFF. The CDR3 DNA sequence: TGTGCCAGCAGCTTACAACGAACGAACACTGAAGCTTTCTTT.

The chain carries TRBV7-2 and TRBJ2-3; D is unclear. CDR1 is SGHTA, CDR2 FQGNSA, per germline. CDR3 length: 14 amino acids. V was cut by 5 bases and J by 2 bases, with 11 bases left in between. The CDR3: CASSMLPNTDTQYF. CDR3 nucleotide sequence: TGTGCCAGCAGCATGCTCCCTAACACAGATACGCAGTATTTT.